The rows below give T cell receptor beta chains drawn from one sample of a study of CD8+CD57+ T cells in acquired aplastic anemia. MiXCR was run by TCRdb on the reads, yielding one entry per CDR3 protein. The sample lists hundreds of thousands of distinct CDR3 sequences, roughly 59% occurring once. The specimen sequenced was sorted CD4+, CD8+, or CD8+CD57+ T cells (not recorded which) from PBMCs. These TCRs come from a human donor with aplastic anemia. CDR3s include the opening cysteine and the closing phenylalanine or tryptophan. D genes are given only for firm matches. Size tells how often a clone was seen (once, few, many) or the class of an expanded clone, and some rows leave it out.

TRBJ2-7 many TRBD2 TRBV7-9 TGTGCCAGCAGTTTTCATAGCGGGGGGGTGTACGAGCAGTACTTC CASSFHSGGVYEQYF
TRBJ2-7 many TRBD2 TRBV27 TGTGCCAGCAGTGGCGGGAGGACGGGTTACGAGCAGTACTTC CASSGGRTGYEQYF
TRBJ1-1 . TRBD1 TRBV20-1 TGCAGTGCTTGGGGACAGAATGAAGCTTTCTTT CSAWGQNEAFF
TRBJ2-2 . . TRBV4-1 TGCGCCAGCAGCCAAGCCTGGGGGGCCGGCGGGGAGCTGTTTTTT CASSQAWGAGGELFF
TRBJ1-3 many . TRBV11-2 TGTGCCAGCAGTTTAGGTAGCTCTGGAAACACCATATATTTT CASSLGSSGNTIYF
TRBJ2-7 . TRBD2 TRBV7-9 TGTGCCAGCAACCCGGGGGGTTACGAGCAGTACTTC CASNPGGYEQYF
TRBJ2-1 many TRBD2 TRBV10-3 TGTGCCATCACTAGCGGGGGGGGTGAGCAGTTCTTC CAITSGGGEQFF
TRBJ1-2 many TRBD1 TRBV5-1 TGCGCCAGCAGCTCCAAGACAGGGGGCGCCGATAACTATGGCTACACCTTC CASSSKTGGADNYGYTF
TRBJ1-1 . TRBD1 TRBV2 TGTGCCAGCAGTTTGACAGGGGGGCACACTGAAGCTTTCTTT CASSLTGGHTEAFF
TRBJ2-5 . TRBD2 TRBV7-9 TGTGCCAGCAGCTCCCCTAGCGGGGGGGCGAAGACCCAGTACTTC CASSSPSGGAKTQYF
TRBJ1-4 . TRBD1 TRBV25-1 TGTGCCAGCAGTGAAGTTCCGACAGGGGGCGCGAATGAAAAACCGTTTTTT CASSEVPTGGANEKPFF
TRBJ2-7 . TRBD2 TRBV11-2 TGTGCCAGCAGCCGGACCACTAGCGTTGCCTACGAGCAGTACTTC CASSRTTSVAYEQYF
TRBJ1-2 many . TRBV3-1 TGTGCCAGCAGCCAGGGTACCGGGCCTACGAACTATGGCTACACCTTC CASSQGTGPTNYGYTF
TRBJ1-3 . . TRBV29-1 TGCAGCGTTGGGGGGAAACCTGGAAACACCATATATTTT CSVGGKPGNTIYF
TRBJ2-7 . . TRBV7-9 TGTGCCAGCAGCTCGGATTTGTACGAGCAGTACTTC CASSSDLYEQYF
TRBJ2-1 many . TRBV7-8 TGTGCCAGCACCTCTTGGGCGGGACAGCGTGACAATGAGCAGTTCTTC CASTSWAGQRDNEQFF
TRBJ2-3 . . TRBV5-1 TGCGCCAGCAGCTTGTGGGGGGCTACAGATACGCAGTATTTT CASSLWGATDTQYF
TRBJ1-2 many TRBD1 TRBV3-1 TGTGCCAGCAGCCAAATACCCACAGGGGGGTCAAGGGGCTATGGCTACACCTTC CASSQIPTGGSRGYGYTF
TRBJ2-7 . . TRBV2 TGTGCCAGCAGAGGGGCAACCGGGACATTCTACGAGCAGTACTTC CASRGATGTFYEQYF
TRBJ2-7 . TRBD2 TRBV7-9 TGTGCCAGCAGCTTACGCGGGACTAGCGGGGGGGAGTACGAGCAGTACTTC CASSLRGTSGGEYEQYF
TRBJ2-7 . . TRBV6-5 TGTGCCAGCAGTTACTCGCCGGCTCAACGATACGAGCAGTACTTC CASSYSPAQRYEQYF
TRBJ1-2 many . TRBV7-9 TGTGCCAGCAGCTCCACCACGGGGGCCCTTATTGTTGGCTACACCTTC CASSSTTGALIVGYTF
TRBJ2-1 many . TRBV20-1 TGCAGTGCCTCCGGGACTCTCGGCAATGAGCAGTTCTTC CSASGTLGNEQFF
TRBJ1-5 . . TRBV15 TGTGCCACCAGCAGTAGACAGGCCCAGCATTTT CATSSRQAQHF
TRBJ2-7 . TRBD2 TRBV2 TGTGCCAGCAGTGGCCCCTGGTCAAGCGGGGGGCGGTACGAGCAGTACTTC CASSGPWSSGGRYEQYF
TRBJ2-3 few TRBD2 TRBV7-2 TGTGCCAGCAGCTCAAGCGGGGTGGGAGATACGCAGTATTTT CASSSSGVGDTQYF
TRBJ2-5 . TRBD2 TRBV28 TGTGCCAGCAGTTCCCTAGCGGGGGCAGGGGAGACCCAGTACTTC CASSSLAGAGETQYF
TRBJ2-3 once TRBD2 TRBV6-5 TGTGCCAGCAGTTTTTCGGGACTAGCGGGGTCGATGATTACAGATACGCAGTATTTT CASSFSGLAGSMITDTQYF
TRBJ2-2 many TRBD1 TRBV2 TGTGCCAGCAGGCTGACCGGACAGGTGCTGAACACCGGGGAGCTGTTTTTT CASRLTGQVLNTGELFF
TRBJ2-5 many TRBD2 TRBV5-1 TGCGCCAGCAGCCGAGGAGTGGGGGGGCAAGAGACCCAGTACTTC CASSRGVGGQETQYF
TRBJ2-2 . . TRBV9 TGTGCCAGCAGCGGTCCGGCCGGGGAGCTGTTTTTT CASSGPAGELFF
TRBJ1-1 many . TRBV3-1 TGTGCCAGCAGCCAGCGCGGGGGAGGGAACACTGAAGCTTTCTTT CASSQRGGGNTEAFF
TRBJ1-1 . . TRBV19 TGTGCCAGTAGGCTACTTGGGGGCCACACTGAAGCTTTCTTT CASRLLGGHTEAFF
TRBJ2-7 . TRBD2 TRBV15 TGTGCCACCTCCTGGCCAGCGGGGTCCGGGGAGCAGTACTTC CATSWPAGSGEQYF
TRBJ1-2 many TRBD1 TRBV14 TGTGCCAGCAGCATACGACAGGGGAACTATGGCTACACCTTC CASSIRQGNYGYTF
TRBJ2-5 . TRBD1 TRBV7-2 TGTGCCAGCAGTTCTGACAGGGCATTAGGAGAGACCCAGTACTTC CASSSDRALGETQYF
TRBJ2-7 . TRBD2 TRBV5-1 TGCGCCAGCAGCTTGGAGAGACTAGCGGACGAGCAGTACTTC CASSLERLADEQYF
TRBJ2-3 . TRBD1 TRBV7-8 TGTGCCAGCAGCCCCGGGACAGGGGGGGGGGTGGATACGCAGTATTTT CASSPGTGGGVDTQYF
TRBJ1-1 . . TRBV7-3 TGTGCCAGCAGCCCTGGGGGAAGCACTGAAGCTTTCTTT CASSPGGSTEAFF
TRBJ2-7 . . TRBV10-2 TGCGCCAGCAGGAGGGGGGGAACTACAAGTGGGCAGTACTTC CASRRGGTTSGQYF
TRBJ1-6 few . TRBV7-2 TGTGCCAGCAGCTCGTCAAAGAGGGCCCTCCACTTT CASSSSKRALHF
TRBJ2-5 once . TRBV4-2 TGTGCCAGCAACGAGAATGGCCAAGAGACCCAGTACTTC CASNENGQETQYF
TRBJ2-3 many . TRBV13 TGTGCCAGCAGCCAAACCCGGGAATCGAGGAAATATTTT CASSQTRESRKYF
TRBJ2-2 . . TRBV9 TGTGCCAGCAGTCGACAGTCCAACACCGGGGAGCTGTTTTTT CASSRQSNTGELFF
TRBJ1-4 few TRBD1 TRBV2 TGTGCCAGCAGTGAGGGGACAGTTAATGAAAAACTGTTTTTT CASSEGTVNEKLFF
TRBJ2-3 many . TRBV24-1 TGTGCCACCAGTGACTGGGGTCGAAGCACAGATACGCAGTATTTT CATSDWGRSTDTQYF
TRBJ2-3 . TRBD2 TRBV19 TGTGCCAGTAGTCCCCCGCTGGTGCTAGCGGGGGAAAGAAAGGATACGCAGTATTTT CASSPPLVLAGERKDTQYF
TRBJ2-7 . . TRBV7-9 TGTGCCAGCAGCTTAGCCGAAGACAGAATCTACGAGCAGTACTTC CASSLAEDRIYEQYF
TRBJ2-7 . TRBD1 TRBV7-9 TGTGCCAGCAGCGGTAAACAGGGGTCGGGCTCCTACGAGCAGTACTTC CASSGKQGSGSYEQYF
TRBJ2-7 . TRBD1 TRBV29-1 TGCAGCGTTGAAGGGGGGACAGGGGGCTACGAGCAGTACTTC CSVEGGTGGYEQYF
TRBJ1-1 . . TRBV7-9 TGTGCCAGCAGCTTAAATGTTCGGGGGGGGAACACTGAAGCTTTCTTT CASSLNVRGGNTEAFF
TRBJ2-1 many . TRBV29-1 TGCAGCGTTGAAGTAAACGAGCGTGGAGGTGAGCAGTTCTTC CSVEVNERGGEQFF
TRBJ2-1 . . TRBV15 TGTGCCACCAGCAGAGCGACAGATTCCTACAATGAGCAGTTCTTC CATSRATDSYNEQFF
TRBJ2-1 many TRBD2 TRBV5-6 TGTGCCAGCAGCACCGGGGGGGCCTTTAATGAGCAGTTCTTC CASSTGGAFNEQFF